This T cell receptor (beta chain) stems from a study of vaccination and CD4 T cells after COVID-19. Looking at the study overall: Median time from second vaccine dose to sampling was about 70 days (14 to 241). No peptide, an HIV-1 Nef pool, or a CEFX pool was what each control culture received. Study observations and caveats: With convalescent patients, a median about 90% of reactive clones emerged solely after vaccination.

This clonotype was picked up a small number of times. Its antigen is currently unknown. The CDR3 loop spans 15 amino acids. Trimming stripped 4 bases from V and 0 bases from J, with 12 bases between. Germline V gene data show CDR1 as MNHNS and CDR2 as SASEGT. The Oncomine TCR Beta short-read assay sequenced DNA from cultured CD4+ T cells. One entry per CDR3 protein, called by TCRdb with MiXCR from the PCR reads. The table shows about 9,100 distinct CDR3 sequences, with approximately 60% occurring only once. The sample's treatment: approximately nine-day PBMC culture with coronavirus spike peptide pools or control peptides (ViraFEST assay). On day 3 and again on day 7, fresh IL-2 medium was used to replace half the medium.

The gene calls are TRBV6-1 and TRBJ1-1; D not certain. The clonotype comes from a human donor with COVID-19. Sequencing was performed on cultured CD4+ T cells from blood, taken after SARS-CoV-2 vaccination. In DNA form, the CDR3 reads TGTGCCAGCAGTGTTTTAGTCCTCATGAACACTGAAGCTTTCTTT. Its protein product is CASSVLVLMNTEAFF.